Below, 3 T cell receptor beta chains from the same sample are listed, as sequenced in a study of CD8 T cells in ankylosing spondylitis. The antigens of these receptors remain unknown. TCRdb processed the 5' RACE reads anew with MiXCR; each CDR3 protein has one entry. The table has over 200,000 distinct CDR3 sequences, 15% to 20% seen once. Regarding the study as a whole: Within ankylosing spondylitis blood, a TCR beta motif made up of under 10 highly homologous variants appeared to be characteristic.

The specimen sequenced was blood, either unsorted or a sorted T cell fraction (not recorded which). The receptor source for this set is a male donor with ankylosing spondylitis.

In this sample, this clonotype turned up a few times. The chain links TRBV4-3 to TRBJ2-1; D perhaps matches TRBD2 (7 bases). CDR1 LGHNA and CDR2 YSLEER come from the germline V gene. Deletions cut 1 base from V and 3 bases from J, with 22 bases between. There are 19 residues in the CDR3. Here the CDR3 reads CASSQGLGGGVGYYNEQFF. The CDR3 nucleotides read TGCGCCAGCAGCCAAGGACTAGGAGGGGGGGTTGGGTACTACAATGAGCAGTTCTTC.

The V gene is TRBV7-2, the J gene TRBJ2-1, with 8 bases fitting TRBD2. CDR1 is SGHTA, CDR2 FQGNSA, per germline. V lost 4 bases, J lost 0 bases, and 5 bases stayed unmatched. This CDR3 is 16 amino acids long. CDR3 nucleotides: TGTGCCAGCAGCTCCGTAGCGGGGAGCTCCTACAATGAGCAGTTCTTC. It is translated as CASSSVAGSSYNEQFF.

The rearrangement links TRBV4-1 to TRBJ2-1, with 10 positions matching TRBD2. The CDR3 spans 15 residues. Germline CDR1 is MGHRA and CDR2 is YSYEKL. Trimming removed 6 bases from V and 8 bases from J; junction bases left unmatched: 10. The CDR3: CASSPPGLAVDEQFF. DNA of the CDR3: TGCGCCAGCAGTCCCCCCGGACTAGCGGTCGATGAGCAGTTCTTC.